Listed below are T cell receptor beta chains from one sample, sequenced in a study of identical twins. TCRdb re-called the 5' RACE reads with MiXCR, one entry per CDR3 protein. The sample lists about 660,000 distinct CDR3 sequences; about 9.4% were seen once. These data were likewise used in another study, on yellow fever vaccine responses in identical twins.

The specimen sequenced was PBMCs. The receptors derive from a woman aged 18-30 years in good health. Both conserved end residues are part of each CDR3. Fields, in order: CDR3 length, V gene, J gene, clone size, D gene, CDR3 DNA, CDR3 protein. The D gene is left open where the match is weak. The size of a clone is reported for some rows only, either as once, few or many, or as a class for expanded clones.

cdr3_length: 15; v_call: TRBV6-1; j_call: TRBJ2-3; clone_size: .; d_call: TRBD2; cdr3_nt: TGTGCCAGCAGCGGTCCGGGACTAAAACAAGATACGCAGTATTTT; cdr3_aa: CASSGPGLKQDTQYF
cdr3_length: 14; v_call: TRBV7-9; j_call: TRBJ1-6; clone_size: few; d_call: .; cdr3_nt: TGTGCCAGCAGCTATTCGGACAGTTATTCACCCCTCCACTTT; cdr3_aa: CASSYSDSYSPLHF
cdr3_length: 16; v_call: TRBV20-1; j_call: TRBJ2-1; clone_size: few; d_call: TRBD1; cdr3_nt: TGCAGTGCTAGATCCCCAGGGGGCCGTGGGGCTAGTGAGCAGTTCTTC; cdr3_aa: CSARSPGGRGASEQFF
cdr3_length: 11; v_call: TRBV2; j_call: TRBJ2-1; clone_size: .; d_call: .; cdr3_nt: TGTGCCAGCAATCTCAAAAATGAGCAGTTCTTC; cdr3_aa: CASNLKNEQFF
cdr3_length: 15; v_call: TRBV7-2; j_call: TRBJ2-2; clone_size: many; d_call: TRBD2; cdr3_nt: TGTGCCAGCAGTTTTTTAGCGGGACTCACCGGGGAGCTGTTTTTT; cdr3_aa: CASSFLAGLTGELFF
cdr3_length: 15; v_call: TRBV7-2; j_call: TRBJ2-3; clone_size: .; d_call: TRBD2; cdr3_nt: TGTGCCAGCTGCCGACTAGCGGGGTTCACAGATACGCAGTATTTT; cdr3_aa: CASCRLAGFTDTQYF
cdr3_length: 14; v_call: TRBV5-1; j_call: TRBJ2-7; clone_size: .; d_call: TRBD2; cdr3_nt: TGCGCCAGCAACTACGGGGGGATTACCTACGAGCAGTACTTC; cdr3_aa: CASNYGGITYEQYF
cdr3_length: 14; v_call: TRBV5-6; j_call: TRBJ2-2; clone_size: few; d_call: TRBD1; cdr3_nt: TGTGCCAGCAGCTACAGACAGGGTACCGGGGAGCTGTTTTTT; cdr3_aa: CASSYRQGTGELFF
cdr3_length: 15; v_call: TRBV7-9; j_call: TRBJ1-4; clone_size: once; d_call: TRBD1; cdr3_nt: TGTGCCAGCAGCCTGTCCGGGACAGGGGATGAAAAACTGTTTTTT; cdr3_aa: CASSLSGTGDEKLFF
cdr3_length: 13; v_call: TRBV29-1; j_call: TRBJ2-3; clone_size: many; d_call: .; cdr3_nt: TGCAGCGTTGAGGCCCGCCTTACGTATACGCAGTATTTT; cdr3_aa: CSVEARLTYTQYF
cdr3_length: 14; v_call: TRBV9; j_call: TRBJ2-3; clone_size: many; d_call: TRBD2; cdr3_nt: TGTGCCAGCAGCGTAGGGACTAGCGGGCATACGCAGTATTTT; cdr3_aa: CASSVGTSGHTQYF
cdr3_length: 14; v_call: TRBV7-9; j_call: TRBJ2-3; clone_size: few; d_call: .; cdr3_nt: TGTGCCAGCAGCCTAATCGATAGCACAGATACGCAGTATTTT; cdr3_aa: CASSLIDSTDTQYF
cdr3_length: 16; v_call: TRBV6-5; j_call: TRBJ2-2; clone_size: .; d_call: .; cdr3_nt: TGTGCCAGCAGTTACTCGAGCGGGCCCAACACCGGGGAGCTGTTTTTT; cdr3_aa: CASSYSSGPNTGELFF
cdr3_length: 12; v_call: TRBV25-1; j_call: TRBJ2-3; clone_size: many; d_call: TRBD2; cdr3_nt: TGTGCCAGCCGGACTAGCAAGGATACGCAGTATTTT; cdr3_aa: CASRTSKDTQYF
cdr3_length: 14; v_call: TRBV29-1; j_call: TRBJ2-3; clone_size: .; d_call: .; cdr3_nt: TGCAGCGTTGGGCGCGGGATTAGCACAGATACGCAGTATTTT; cdr3_aa: CSVGRGISTDTQYF
cdr3_length: 14; v_call: TRBV29-1; j_call: TRBJ1-3; clone_size: many; d_call: .; cdr3_nt: TGCAGCGTTGGGGACGGGAGCTCTGGAAACACCATATATTTT; cdr3_aa: CSVGDGSSGNTIYF
cdr3_length: 17; v_call: TRBV4-2; j_call: TRBJ2-3; clone_size: few; d_call: TRBD2; cdr3_nt: TGTGCCAGCAGCCAATTTCCGACTAGCGGGGAGGTGGATACGCAGTATTTT; cdr3_aa: CASSQFPTSGEVDTQYF
cdr3_length: 13; v_call: TRBV27; j_call: TRBJ2-3; clone_size: .; d_call: .; cdr3_nt: TGTGCCAGCGGACTCAGGGGCACAGATACGCAGTATTTT; cdr3_aa: CASGLRGTDTQYF
cdr3_length: 19; v_call: TRBV5-4; j_call: TRBJ2-6; clone_size: .; d_call: TRBD1; cdr3_nt: TGTGCCAGCAGCTTCCTGGGACAGCCTTTATTCTCTGGGGCCAACGTCCTGACTTTC; cdr3_aa: CASSFLGQPLFSGANVLTF
cdr3_length: 15; v_call: TRBV3-1; j_call: TRBJ2-3; clone_size: many; d_call: TRBD1; cdr3_nt: TGTGCCAGCAGCCATCGGGACAGGGGGCAAGATACGCAGTATTTT; cdr3_aa: CASSHRDRGQDTQYF
cdr3_length: 14; v_call: TRBV5-1; j_call: TRBJ2-7; clone_size: .; d_call: .; cdr3_nt: TGCGCCAGCAGCTTGCCGGACAGCAGCTACGAGCAGTACTTC; cdr3_aa: CASSLPDSSYEQYF